The T cell receptor beta chain described here comes from a study of T cell repertoires in cytomegalovirus infection. Study-wide context: HLA-B-restricted CMV epitopes that are well studied were used alongside recently identified HLA-C-restricted ones. It can be stated that public TCR beta signatures indicated CMV infection as well as a matching HLA type. Whole-study findings and limits: Ex vivo responses were dominated by HLA-C-restricted CMV-specific TCR beta clonotypes. Carriers of CMV and the relevant HLA type were discriminated by public TCR beta frequency.

The CDR3 consists of 17 residues. V dropped 0 bases and J dropped 0 bases, with 12 bases sitting between them. The germline CDR1 and CDR2 sequences are LGHNA and YSLEER. TCRdb reprocessed the reads with MiXCR, giving one entry per CDR3 protein. The table has about a million distinct CDR3 sequences, roughly 30% seen once. In regard to this clonotype: The antigen is undetermined.

The rearrangement uses TRBV4-3 and TRBJ2-1; D is tentatively TRBD1 or TRBD2 (5 bases each). The sequence was collected from a human donor in good health (CMV status not recorded). Some clones in this sample may be carry-over from other donors' samples. This specimen consisted of cultured CD8+ T cells from PBMCs, obtained from culture after CMV antigen stimulation. The DNA of the CDR3 is TGCGCCAGCAGCCAAGAGGGGATCGGGGCCTCCTACAATGAGCAGTTCTTC. Amino acid sequence: CASSQEGIGASYNEQFF.